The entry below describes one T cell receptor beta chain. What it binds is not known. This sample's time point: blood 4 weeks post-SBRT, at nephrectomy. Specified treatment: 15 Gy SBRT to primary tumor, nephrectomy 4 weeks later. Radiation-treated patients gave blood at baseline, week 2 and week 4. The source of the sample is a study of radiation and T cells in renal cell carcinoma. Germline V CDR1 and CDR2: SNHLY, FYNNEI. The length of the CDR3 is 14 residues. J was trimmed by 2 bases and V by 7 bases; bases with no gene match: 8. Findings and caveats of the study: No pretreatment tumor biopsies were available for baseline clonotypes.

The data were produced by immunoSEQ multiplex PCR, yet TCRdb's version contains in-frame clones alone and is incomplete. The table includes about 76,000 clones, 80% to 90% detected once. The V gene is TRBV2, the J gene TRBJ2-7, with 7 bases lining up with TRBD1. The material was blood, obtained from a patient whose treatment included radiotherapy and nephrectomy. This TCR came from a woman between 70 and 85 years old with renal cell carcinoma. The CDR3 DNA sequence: TGTGCCAGCAACAAAGGGACAGTTCCCTACGAGCAGTACTTC. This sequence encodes CASNKGTVPYEQYF.